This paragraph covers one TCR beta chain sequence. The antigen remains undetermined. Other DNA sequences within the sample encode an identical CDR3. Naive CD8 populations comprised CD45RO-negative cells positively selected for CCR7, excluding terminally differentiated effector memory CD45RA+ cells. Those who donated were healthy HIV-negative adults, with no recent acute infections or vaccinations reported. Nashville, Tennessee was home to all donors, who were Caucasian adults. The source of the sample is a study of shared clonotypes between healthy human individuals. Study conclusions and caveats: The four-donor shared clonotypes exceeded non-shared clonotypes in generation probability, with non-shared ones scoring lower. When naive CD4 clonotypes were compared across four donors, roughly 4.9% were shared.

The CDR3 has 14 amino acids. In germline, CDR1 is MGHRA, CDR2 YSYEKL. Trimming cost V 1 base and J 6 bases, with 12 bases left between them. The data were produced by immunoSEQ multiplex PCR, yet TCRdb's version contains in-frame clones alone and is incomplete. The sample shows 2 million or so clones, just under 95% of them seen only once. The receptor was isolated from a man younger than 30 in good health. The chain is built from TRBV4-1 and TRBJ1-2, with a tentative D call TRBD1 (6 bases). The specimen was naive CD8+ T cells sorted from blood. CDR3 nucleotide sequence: TGCGCCAGCAGCCAAGTCCCAGGGGCGGATGGCTACACCTTC. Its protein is CASSQVPGADGYTF.